The 28 T cell receptor beta chains in this list originate from one sample, sequenced in a study of T cell responses to AZD1222 COVID-19 vaccine. The protocol was immunoSEQ multiplex PCR, while the TCRdb copy is restricted to in-frame clones and leaves out a portion. The sample shows around 150,000 clones, 85% to 90% of them seen only once. The starting material was peripheral blood, obtained on day 0 of AZD1222 vaccination. These receptors all come from an adult in good health.

The chain carries TRBV2 and TRBJ1-2; D is perhaps TRBD1 (6 bases). This CDR3 region has 13 residues. Germline loops: CDR1 SNHLY, CDR2 FYNNEI. The V end lost 4 bases, the J end lost 8 bases, and 14 bases lay between the germline ends. The CDR3: CASSGAGASGYTF. The CDR3 nucleotides read TGTGCCAGCAGTGGGGCGGGGGCGTCGGGCTACACCTTC. Combining the CDR3 with reference TRBV2 and TRBJ1-2 gives the whole variable domain EPEVTQTPSHQVTQMGQEVILRCVPISNHLYFYWYRQILGQKVEFLVSFYNNEISEKSEIFDDQFSVERPDGSNFTLKIRSTKLEDSAMYFCASSGAGASGYTFGSGTRLTVV.

The genes are TRBV3-1 (or the pseudogene TRBV3-2) and TRBJ2-3; the match to TRBD2 covers 11 bases. V lost 6 bases and J lost 1; bases outside the gene matches: 12. Germline V lookup: CDR1 LGHDT, CDR2 YNNKEL (reference sequence). The CDR3 is 18 residues long. The CDR3 sequence: CASRSTSGSGWGTDTQYF. DNA for the CDR3: TGTGCCAGCAGATCCACTAGCGGGAGTGGGTGGGGCACAGATACGCAGTATTTT.

The chain recombines TRBV11-2 with TRBJ2-1; 7 bases are a match to TRBD1. The V gene's germline CDR1 is SGHAT and CDR2 FQNNGV. Unmatched junction bases numbered 11, after V lost 5 bases and J lost 7 bases. The CDR3 contains 15 residues. The CDR3: CASSPGTAASNEQFF. The DNA of the CDR3 is TGTGCCAGCAGCCCCGGGACAGCGGCATCAAATGAGCAGTTCTTC.

V gene TRBV3-1 (or the pseudogene TRBV3-2) combines with J gene TRBJ2-7; weak D call: TRBD2 (5 bases). CDR1 and CDR2 (germline): LGHDT, YNNKEL (reference sequence). Deletions cut 1 base from V and 5 bases from J, with 12 bases between. CDR3 length equals 14 residues. The CDR3 region is CASSQGNSGDEQYF. The CDR3 DNA reads TGTGCCAGCAGCCAAGGGAATTCCGGGGACGAGCAGTACTTC.

The sample holds one count of this clone. This chain connects TRBV6-4 to TRBJ2-1; 12 bases agree with TRBD2. This CDR3 is 18 amino acids long. J was trimmed by 7 bases and V by 2 bases; bases with no gene match: 12. The V gene's germline CDR1 is MRHNA and CDR2 SNTAGT. The CDR3 here is CASSDPRTSGEGRNEQFF. The DNA for the CDR3 is TGTGCCAGCAGTGACCCTCGGACTAGCGGGGAGGGTCGGAATGAGCAGTTCTTC.

The chain employs TRBV28 and TRBJ1-4; D call uncertain. V lost 3 bases to trimming and J lost 8 bases, with 4 bases between them. The CDR3 is made up of 11 amino acids. Germline-derived CDR1 and CDR2 are MDHEN and SYDVKM. The CDR3 reads CASSLDEKLFF. DNA for the CDR3: TGTGCCAGCAGTTTGGACGAAAAACTGTTTTTT.

The rearrangement joins TRBV30 to TRBJ1-1; no clear D gene. This CDR3 is built from 13 residues. V shed 3 bases and J shed 0 bases, with 8 bases lying between them. The germline V gene encodes CDR1 GTSNPN and CDR2 SVGIG (reference sequence). The CDR3 DNA follows: TGTGCCTGGAGCGCAGTCATGAACACTGAAGCTTTCTTT. Translated: CAWSAVMNTEAFF. The full variable domain, in which reference TRBV30 and TRBJ1-1 provide the parts outside the CDR3, is SQTIHQWPATLVQPVGSPLSLECTVEGTSNPNLYWYRQAAGRGLQLLFYSVGIGQISSEVPQNLSASRPQDRQFILSSKKLLLSDSGFYLCAWSAVMNTEAFFGQGTRLTVV.

The gene calls are TRBV27 and TRBJ2-3; perhaps TRBD1 as D (6 bases). The CDR3 has 14 residues. Germline loops: CDR1 MNHEY, CDR2 SMNVEV (reference sequence). With 2 bases removed from V and 3 bases from J, the gap between germline ends came to 9 bases. CDR3: CASSLGQGTDTQYF. The CDR3 DNA reads TGTGCCAGCAGTTTAGGGCAGGGGACAGATACGCAGTATTTT.

The CDR3 bases are TGTGCCAGCAGCGTAGAAGGGGTGGCCAACGTCCTGACTTTC. This codes for CASSVEGVANVLTF. V is TRBV9 and J is TRBJ2-6; D is possibly TRBD1 (5 bases). V lost 0 bases and J 6 bases, leaving 7 bases between the germline ends. Germline CDR1 SGDLS, CDR2 YYNGEE. The CDR3 is made up of 14 amino acids.

This chain uses TRBV14 with TRBJ2-7; 12 bases line up with TRBD2. The CDR3 is 14 amino acids. The V and J ends lost 4 bases and 7 bases, in that order; junction bases with no gene match: 5. The germline V gene has CDR1 SGHDN and CDR2 FVKESK. This chain's CDR3 is CASSPLAGGLEQYF. The CDR3 DNA sequence: TGTGCCAGCAGCCCCCTAGCGGGAGGGCTGGAGCAGTACTTC.

The CDR3 spells CASSSTTGTYEQYF. The CDR3, as DNA: TGTGCCAGCAGCTCCACGACAGGAACCTACGAGCAGTACTTC. J is TRBJ2-7 and V is TRBV7-6; a possible D gene is TRBD1 (6 bases). The CDR3 length is 14 residues. Germline V gene sequence: CDR1 SGHVS, CDR2 FNYEAQ. V lost 4 bases and J 2 bases, leaving 12 bases between the germline ends.

This clone was picked up one time. CDR3 bases: TGTGCCAGCAGTCGAGGGACAGTGAATAATCAGCCCCAGCATTTT. This sequence encodes CASSRGTVNNQPQHF. The chain couples TRBV7-2 to TRBJ1-5; 7 nucleotides align to TRBD1. Per the germline V gene, CDR1 is SGHTA and CDR2 is FQGNSA. The CDR3 is 15 amino acids. The trim removed 6 bases at V and 4 bases at J, leaving 9 bases unmatched.

The chain recombines TRBV27 with TRBJ2-7; 8 bases agree with TRBD2. This CDR3 region has 14 residues. The V and J ends lost 3 bases and 3 bases, in that order; junction bases with no gene match: 4. Germline V gene sequence: CDR1 MNHEY, CDR2 SMNVEV (reference sequence). CDR3 sequence (DNA): TGTGCCAGCAGTTTGACGGGGGGGGGCTACGAGCAGTACTTC. Translated: CASSLTGGGYEQYF.

The V call is TRBV7-9, the J call TRBJ2-1, with D perhaps matching TRBD1 or TRBD2 (5 bases each). The CDR3 consists of 16 residues. CDR1 SEHNR and CDR2 FQNEAQ come from the germline V gene (reference sequence). The V gene lost 2 bases and the J gene lost 0 bases, with 11 bases spanning the gap. The CDR3: CASSLPAGSSYNEQFF. The CDR3, as DNA: TGTGCCAGCAGCTTACCGGCAGGGAGCTCCTACAATGAGCAGTTCTTC.

The rearrangement uses TRBV7-3 and TRBJ2-7, with D perhaps given as TRBD1 or TRBD2 (5 bases each). The CDR3 has 18 amino acids. Per the germline V gene, CDR1 is SGHTA and CDR2 is FQGTGA. Trimming took 1 base from V and 3 from J, leaving 22 bases between them. The CDR3 DNA sequence: TGTGCCAGCAGCTTAAACGCTTTCGGGACGCAGGTTAACTACGAGCAGTACTTC. Protein: CASSLNAFGTQVNYEQYF.

The chain joins TRBV28 to TRBJ1-2; D ambiguous. The V gene's germline CDR1 is MDHEN and CDR2 SYDVKM. V lost 8 bases and J 4 bases, leaving 23 bases between the germline ends. CDR3 length equals 16 residues. The CDR3 nucleotides read TGTGCCAGCTGTCTCATTAGGACGGGAGGCTTCTATGGCTACACCTTC. This gives the protein CASCLIRTGGFYGYTF.

CDR3 nucleotides: TGCGCCAGCAGCCAAGAATGGGGGGCGGAGACCCAGTACTTC. The encoded protein is CASSQEWGAETQYF. The chain recombines TRBV4-1 with TRBJ2-5, with D perhaps being TRBD1 or TRBD2 (6 bases each). Germline CDR1 reads MGHRA; CDR2 reads YSYEKL. The CDR3 sequence is 14 residues long. Trimming removed 0 bases at V and 5 bases at J, with 10 bases between.

This chain connects TRBV2 to TRBJ2-7; D is unresolved. Germline V gives CDR1 SNHLY, CDR2 FYNNEI. Deletions cut 7 bases from V and 4 bases from J, with 11 bases between. The CDR3 length is 12 residues. The CDR3 here is CASTGGSYEQYF. The CDR3 nucleotides read TGTGCCAGCACCGGTGGGTCGTACGAGCAGTACTTC.

The V gene is TRBV14, the J gene TRBJ1-2, with D uncertain. The germline V gene has CDR1 SGHDN and CDR2 FVKESK. This CDR3 has 13 residues. V was clipped by 1 base and J by 8 bases, with 11 bases between them. The CDR3 is CASSQAALGGYTF. The CDR3 region has the DNA TGTGCCAGCAGCCAAGCTGCGTTGGGAGGCTACACCTTC.

J is TRBJ1-2 and V is TRBV19, with TRBD1 matching 8 bases. The germline gives CDR1 LNHDA, CDR2 SQIVND (reference sequence). The CDR3 has 16 residues. The V and J ends lost 3 bases and 1 base, in that order; junction bases with no gene match: 7. CDR3 residues: CASSIDGQGNNYGYTF. The CDR3 DNA sequence: TGTGCCAGTAGTATTGACGGACAGGGAAATAACTATGGCTACACCTTC.

V and J are TRBV30 and TRBJ1-2; D uncertain. CDR1 and CDR2 (germline): GTSNPN, SVGIG (reference sequence). The CDR3 consists of 13 residues. Between the trimmed V and J ends, which lost 8 bases and 4 bases, there was a span of 17 bases. The CDR3 region is CALSPLRVYGYTF. The DNA for the CDR3 is TGTGCCCTGAGCCCGCTGCGGGTCTATGGCTACACCTTC.

The V and J genes are TRBV6-2 or TRBV6-3 and TRBJ1-1; 8 nucleotides match TRBD1. The CDR3 contains 14 residues. V shed 6 bases and J 7 bases; nucleotides not matched to a gene: 10. Per the germline V gene, CDR1 is MNHEY and CDR2 is SVGEGT. The CDR3 is CASSRGQGYSEAFF. The CDR3 DNA follows: TGTGCCAGCAGCCGAGGACAGGGTTACAGTGAAGCTTTCTTT.

V usage is TRBV28 and J usage is TRBJ1-1, with 7 bases matching TRBD1. Germline values: CDR1 MDHEN, CDR2 SYDVKM. This CDR3 is 15 amino acids long. V lost 4 bases to trimming and J lost 3 bases; unmatched junction nucleotides: 8. The CDR3 DNA follows: TGTGCCAGCAGTTCGACAGGGTTTGAGGACACTGAAGCTTTCTTT. It is translated as CASSSTGFEDTEAFF.

The chain links TRBV4-1 to TRBJ1-5; possible D gene TRBD1, 5 bases. Germline CDR1 MGHRA, CDR2 YSYEKL. CDR3 length: 14 amino acids. V was clipped by 3 bases and J by 7 bases, with 13 bases between them. CDR3 DNA: TGCGCCAGCAGCCACCCAGCACAGGACCAGCCCCAGCATTTT. The encoded protein is CASSHPAQDQPQHF.

In this sample, this clone turned up once. The chain uses TRBV9 and TRBJ2-7, with 7 bases aligning to TRBD1. Looked up from germline, CDR1 is SGDLS and CDR2 is YYNGEE. The ends lost 3 bases at V and 5 bases at J; junction bases unmatched: 5. The CDR3 covers 13 residues. The CDR3 here is CASSARGPDEQYF. The CDR3 coding sequence is TGTGCCAGCAGCGCGAGGGGGCCCGACGAGCAGTACTTC.

The chain links TRBV10-3 to TRBJ1-5; maybe TRBD1 (6 bases). The ends were cut back, 0 bases at V and 0 bases at J, with 24 bases in the middle. The CDR3 loop spans 21 amino acids. CDR1 and CDR2 (germline): ENHRY, SYGVKD. The DNA of the CDR3 is TGTGCCATCAGTGAGTCCGCCCGGACAACCTTGAGGGGGAATAGCAATCAGCCCCAGCATTTT. Amino acid sequence: CAISESARTTLRGNSNQPQHF.

The chain employs TRBV6-5 and TRBJ1-5; D gene ambiguous. Germline values: CDR1 MNHEY, CDR2 SVGAGI. V lost 0 bases and J 0 bases, leaving 3 bases between the germline ends. CDR3 size: 14 residues. CDR3 nucleotide sequence: TGTGCCAGCAGTTACTCCTATAGCAATCAGCCCCAGCATTTT. Encoded protein: CASSYSYSNQPQHF.

The rearrangement links TRBV10-3 to TRBJ2-7; 9 positions agree with TRBD1. J was trimmed by 6 bases and V by 9 bases; bases with no gene match: 9. This CDR3 has 13 amino acids. The germline V gene has CDR1 ENHRY and CDR2 SYGVKD. CDR3: CAIDQGQGSEQYF. CDR3 DNA: TGTGCCATTGATCAGGGACAGGGAAGCGAGCAGTACTTC.